These 19 T cell receptor beta chains were sequenced from one sample in a study of blood T cell repertoires in COVID-19. Profiling relied on immunoSEQ multiplex PCR, and the TCRdb table lists in-frame clones only, not all of them. Of 180,000 or so clones in the sample, about 80% were seen once. The source material was PBMCs or T cells enriched from blood (not recorded which). Receptors were obtained from a man between 40 and 49 years old who had recovered from COVID-19.

This sequence joins TRBV7-2 and TRBJ1-1, with a possible D match to TRBD1 (6 bases). The V and J ends lost 3 bases and 5 bases respectively, with 13 bases between them. The germline V gene encodes CDR1 SGHTA and CDR2 FQGNSA. The CDR3 has 14 amino acids. The CDR3 coding sequence is TGTGCCAGCAGCTTTTCAGGGGCGAGAACTGAAGCTTTCTTT. Its protein is CASSFSGARTEAFF.

The CDR3 region is CASSLVPESTEAFF. CDR3 sequence (DNA): TGCGCCAGCAGCTTGGTGCCAGAATCCACTGAAGCTTTCTTT. The chain couples TRBV5-1 to TRBJ1-1; D is undetermined. Germline V CDR1 and CDR2: SGHRS, YFSETQ. The CDR3 runs to 14 residues. The germline V and J ends were trimmed by 0 bases and 4 bases, with 10 bases remaining between them. Complete variable domain (other parts from reference TRBV5-1 and TRBJ1-1): KAGVTQTPRYLIKTRGQQVTLSCSPISGHRSVSWYQQTPGQGLQFLFEYFSETQRNKGNFPGRFSGRQFSNSRSEMNVSTLELGDSALYLCASSLVPESTEAFFGQGTRLTVV.

This clone was detected once. V is TRBV4-2 and J is TRBJ1-2, with D possibly being TRBD1 (6 bases). The CDR3 has 16 residues. Germline values: CDR1 LGHNA, CDR2 YNFKEQ. V was shortened by 0 bases and J by 0 bases, with 11 bases between the two germline ends. The CDR3 spells CASSQDRTVSNYGYTF. The CDR3 DNA reads as TGTGCCAGCAGCCAAGACCGGACAGTATCTAACTATGGCTACACCTTC.

This clone has just one count. The rearrangement links TRBV9 to TRBJ1-2, with D maybe TRBD1 (5 bases). Germline assignment: CDR1 SGDLS and CDR2 YYNGEE. The V gene lost 0 bases and the J gene lost 2 bases, with 14 bases spanning the gap. CDR3 length: 16 residues. In DNA, the CDR3 is TGTGCCAGCAGCGTAGCCCCCGGGACTGTGAACTATGGCTACACCTTC. Its protein product is CASSVAPGTVNYGYTF.

V gene TRBV7-9 combines with J gene TRBJ1-2; TRBD1 matches 9 bases. V lost 5 bases to trimming and J lost 3 bases; unmatched junction nucleotides: 7. The V gene's germline CDR1 is SEHNR and CDR2 FQNEAQ (reference sequence). CDR3 length equals 15 residues. This chain's CDR3 is CASSLQGAPDYGYTF. DNA of the CDR3: TGTGCCAGCAGCCTACAGGGGGCGCCGGACTATGGCTACACCTTC.

The chain joins TRBV3-1 (or the pseudogene TRBV3-2) to TRBJ1-1; 9 bases match TRBD1. From germline, CDR1 is LGHDT and CDR2 YNNKEL (reference sequence). The CDR3 extends over 15 amino acids. J was trimmed by 3 bases and V by 4 bases; bases with no gene match: 6. The DNA of the CDR3 is TGTGCCAGCAGCCCTAGGACAGGGGCGGACACTGAAGCTTTCTTT. Encoded protein: CASSPRTGADTEAFF.

The chain joins TRBV9 to TRBJ1-3; D not resolved. V was pared by 4 bases and J by 0 bases, with 11 bases between. Germline V gives CDR1 SGDLS, CDR2 YYNGEE. This CDR3 comprises 15 residues. As DNA, the CDR3 is TGTGCCAGCAGCCCTCACTTCAACTCTGGAAACACCATATATTTT. Residues: CASSPHFNSGNTIYF.

The chain joins TRBV18 to TRBJ1-4, with 8 positions matching TRBD1. Trimming cost V 3 bases and J 5 bases; bases outside gene matches: 8. The germline gives CDR1 KGHSH, CDR2 LQKENI. This CDR3 spans 16 amino acids. The DNA for the CDR3 is TGTGCCAGCTCACCCCTATCGACAGGGGTAAATGAAAAACTGTTTTTT. Encoded protein: CASSPLSTGVNEKLFF.

This clone came up once. Relative to the germline gene, one junction end is altered; a read error may explain this. The chain couples TRBV5-1 to TRBJ2-3, with a weak D call TRBD1 (6 bases). Germline V gene lookup returns CDR1 SGHRS and CDR2 YFSETQ. The CDR3 sequence is 14 residues long. DNA for the CDR3: TGCGCCAGCAACTTGTGGGACATCACAGATACGCAGTATTTT. It is translated as CASNLWDITDTQYF. Variable domain in full (rest from reference TRBV5-1 and TRBJ2-3): KAGVTQTPRYLIKTRGQQVTLSCSPISGHRSVSWYQQTPGQGLQFLFEYFSETQRNKGNFPGRFSGRQFSNSRSEMNVSTLELGDSALYLCASNLWDITDTQYFGPGTRLTVL.

The rearrangement links TRBV5-4 to TRBJ1-3, with no clear D. The CDR3 is made up of 16 amino acids. Germline V gene data show CDR1 as SGHNT and CDR2 as YYREEE (reference sequence). V gave up 0 bases and J gave up 4 bases, with 14 bases separating them. The CDR3 coding sequence is TGTGCCAGCAGCTTGGGTTCATCGGGGTCCGGAAACACCATATATTTT. This gives the protein CASSLGSSGSGNTIYF.

V usage is TRBV7-9 and J usage is TRBJ2-1, with 10 bases identical to TRBD2. The CDR3 runs to 15 residues. V shed 5 bases and J 9 bases; nucleotides not matched to a gene: 10. Looked up from germline, CDR1 is SEHNR and CDR2 is FQNEAQ (reference sequence). CDR3 residues: CASSPSLAGVSEQFF. CDR3 DNA: TGTGCCAGCAGCCCTTCCCTAGCGGGGGTCAGTGAGCAGTTCTTC.

A few counts support this clone. The chain employs TRBV5-4 and TRBJ2-1, with 8 nucleotides matching TRBD1. V lost 4 bases and J lost 6; bases outside the gene matches: 3. Germline V lookup: CDR1 SGHNT, CDR2 YYREEE (reference sequence). The length of the CDR3 is 13 residues. The CDR3 loop reads CASSLTGANEQFF. The CDR3, as DNA: TGTGCCAGCAGCCTGACAGGGGCCAATGAGCAGTTCTTC.

V usage is TRBV3-1 (or the pseudogene TRBV3-2) and J usage is TRBJ1-5; the match to TRBD1 covers 9 bases. This CDR3 spans 18 amino acids. The V gene's germline CDR1 is LGHDT and CDR2 YNNKEL (reference sequence). V lost 1 base, J lost 2 bases, and 9 bases stayed unmatched. CDR3 nucleotides: TGTGCCAGCAGCCAAGGCTTTGGACAGGGGATCGGCAATCAGCCCCAGCATTTT. Translating gives CASSQGFGQGIGNQPQHF.

V and J are TRBV20-1 and TRBJ1-1; the D gene is possibly TRBD1 (5 bases). The CDR3 contains 15 residues. Germline CDR1 reads DFQATT; CDR2 reads SNEGSKA (reference sequence). V was trimmed by 3 bases and J by 1 base, leaving 15 bases between them. CDR3 amino acids: CSASLSGPSNTEAFF. Written as DNA, the CDR3 is TGCAGTGCTAGTTTATCAGGGCCTTCGAACACTGAAGCTTTCTTT.

The chain combines TRBV4-2 with TRBJ2-1, with 12 bases that match TRBD2. The V gene end was trimmed by 8 bases and the J gene end by 4 bases; junction bases not matched to a gene: 3. Germline V lookup: CDR1 LGHNA, CDR2 YNFKEQ. The CDR3 runs 14 residues. CDR3 sequence: CASATSGGYNEQFF. The CDR3 DNA follows: TGTGCCAGCGCCACTAGCGGGGGGTACAATGAGCAGTTCTTC.

This clone showed up just a few times. This chain links TRBV29-1 with TRBJ2-7, with TRBD1 as a possible D gene (5 bases). From germline, CDR1 is SQVTM and CDR2 ANQGSEA. V lost 4 bases and J lost 0, with 10 bases in between. The CDR3 covers 13 residues. The DNA for the CDR3 is TGCAGCGTTGGCAAGGGGTTCTCCTACGAGCAGTACTTC. Protein: CSVGKGFSYEQYF.

This rearrangement joins TRBV5-5 to TRBJ2-3; TRBD2 aligns across 8 bases. Germline CDR1 SGHKS, CDR2 YYEKEE (reference sequence). The CDR3 loop spans 17 amino acids. J was trimmed by 3 bases and V by 0 bases; bases with no gene match: 9. DNA for the CDR3: TGTGCCAGCAGCTTGGGGGTTAGCGGGGTTGTAACAGATACGCAGTATTTT. Amino acid sequence: CASSLGVSGVVTDTQYF.

V and J are TRBV2 and TRBJ1-2; 8 bases agree with TRBD1. V lost 11 bases and J lost 0; bases outside the gene matches: 5. The CDR3 runs to 13 residues. The germline V gene encodes CDR1 SNHLY and CDR2 FYNNEI. The CDR3 DNA reads TGTGCCGTCAGGGACAGGACTAACTATGGCTACACCTTC. Residues: CAVRDRTNYGYTF. Full variable domain (missing parts from reference TRBV2 and TRBJ1-2): EPEVTQTPSHQVTQMGQEVILRCVPISNHLYFYWYRQILGQKVEFLVSFYNNEISEKSEIFDDQFSVERPDGSNFTLKIRSTKLEDSAMYFCAVRDRTNYGYTFGSGTRLTVV.

The table lists this clone with a few counts. This chain links TRBV2 with TRBJ1-1; D possibly corresponds to TRBD1 (5 bases). Trimming pared 7 bases from V and 6 bases from J, leaving 18 bases between. Germline V gives CDR1 SNHLY, CDR2 FYNNEI. The CDR3 sequence is 14 residues long. This CDR3 reads CASTTPGKRAEAFF. In DNA, the CDR3 is TGTGCCAGCACCACCCCAGGGAAAAGGGCTGAAGCTTTCTTT.